These 7 T cell receptor beta chains were all obtained from the same sample, sequenced in a study of T cell changes during pregnancy in multiple sclerosis. Clones were sequenced by immunoSEQ multiplex PCR, and TCRdb holds only the in-frame ones, with some missing. Of about 80,000 clones in the sample, about 90% are singletons; the top ten hold 2.6%. The sample consisted of peripheral blood, taken before pregnancy. These receptor sequences come from a female donor with multiple sclerosis, enrolled in a pregnancy study.

The chain joins TRBV28 to TRBJ2-7; TRBD1 matches at 8 bases. Germline V gene lookup returns CDR1 MDHEN and CDR2 SYDVKM. With V trimmed by 6 bases and J by 4 bases, 11 bases remained unmatched. CDR3 size: 15 residues. The CDR3 coding sequence is TGTGCCAGCAGCTTACTCGGACAGGGTGGATACGAGCAGTACTTC. Its translation: CASSLLGQGGYEQYF.

V and J are TRBV6-5 and TRBJ1-1, with D tentatively TRBD1 (6 bases). V was cut by 4 bases and J by 6 bases, with 15 bases left in between. The CDR3 contains 14 residues. The germline V gene has CDR1 MNHEY and CDR2 SVGAGI. The CDR3 DNA reads as TGTGCCAGCAGTTCCCGAGACAGGAGCTCTGAAGCTTTCTTT. Amino acids: CASSSRDRSSEAFF.

The rearrangement joins TRBV28 to TRBJ1-1, with D tentatively TRBD1 (6 bases). CDR1 is MDHEN, CDR2 SYDVKM, per germline. The CDR3 has 13 residues. Trimming cost V 5 bases and J 4 bases, with 11 bases left between them. CDR3 region: CASSLQGSTEAFF. The CDR3, as DNA: TGTGCCAGCAGTCTCCAGGGGAGCACTGAAGCTTTCTTT.

This clone was seen more than once but under ten times. This chain links TRBV4-2 with TRBJ2-7; 8 bases are shared with TRBD1. The CDR3 spans 14 residues. The trim removed 6 bases at V and 6 bases at J, leaving 10 bases unmatched. From germline, CDR1 is LGHNA and CDR2 YNFKEQ. The DNA of the CDR3 is TGTGCCAGCAGTCCGGGACAGGAGGCAAGCGAGCAGTACTTC. Translating it yields CASSPGQEASEQYF.

The table lists this clone with a count of one. The chain has TRBV28 and TRBJ2-7; no firm D call. The CDR3 consists of 12 residues. V lost 4 bases and J 7 bases, leaving 11 bases between the germline ends. Germline loops: CDR1 MDHEN, CDR2 SYDVKM. CDR3: CASSSTAPEQYF. CDR3 nucleotides: TGTGCCAGCAGTTCTACAGCCCCGGAGCAGTACTTC. The variable domain in full, with the rest retrieved from reference TRBV28 and TRBJ2-7, is DVKVTQSSRYLVKRTGEKVFLECVQDMDHENMFWYRQDPGLGLRLIYFSYDVKMKEKGDIPEGYSVSREKKERFSLILESASTNQTSMYLCASSSTAPEQYFGPGTRLTVT.

The rearrangement links TRBV21-1 to TRBJ1-1. TRBV21-1 is a pseudogene. The CDR3 runs 14 residues. CDR3 residues: CASSKVERNTEAFF. The CDR3 coding sequence is TGTGCCAGCAGCAAAGTGGAGAGGAACACTGAAGCTTTCTTT.

This chain links TRBV5-3 with TRBJ2-4; D remains ambiguous. TRBV5-3 is labeled an ORF, and its function is uncertain. V lost 1 base and J 16 bases, leaving 15 bases between the germline ends. This CDR3 has 12 residues. The CDR3 here is CARSLTFYLIYF. In DNA form, the CDR3 reads TGTGCCAGAAGCTTGACTTTTTACCTTATTTACTTC.